A single sample gave rise to the 13 T cell receptor beta chains below, sequenced in a study of Graves' ophthalmopathy and Graves' hyperthyroidism. RNA served as the template for amplifying TCR beta CDR3 regions. The authors performed first-round RT-PCR with HTBI primers and then a second-round multiplex PCR. TCRdb re-derived calls from the multiplex PCR reads in MiXCR, one entry per CDR3 protein. Of fewer than 600,000 distinct CDR3 sequences listed, about an eighth are singletons. The sequenced sample consisted of blood. The receptors stem from a woman in her twenties or thirties with Graves' ophthalmopathy.

At least ten counts were recorded for this clonotype. This sequence joins TRBV12-5 and TRBJ2-5; 8 bases line up with TRBD1. Trimming cost V 6 bases and J 3 bases; bases outside gene matches: 12. Germline V lookup: CDR1 LGHNT, CDR2 FRNRAP. This CDR3 is 16 amino acids long. The CDR3 here is CASGRGVGTGEETQYF. The DNA for the CDR3 is TGTGCTAGTGGCCGGGGAGTGGGGACAGGAGAAGAGACCCAGTACTTC. The full variable domain, in which reference TRBV12-5 and TRBJ2-5 provide the parts outside the CDR3, is DARVTQTPRHKVTEMGQEVTMRCQPILGHNTVFWYRQTMMQGLELLAYFRNRAPLDDSGMPKDRFSAEMPDATLATLKIQPSEPRDSAVYFCASGRGVGTGEETQYFGPGTRLLVL.

The sample holds many counts of this clonotype. This sequence joins TRBV12-3 or TRBV12-4 and TRBJ1-6; a weak D match, TRBD1 (6 bases). Trimming pared 4 bases from V and 9 bases from J, leaving 19 bases between. The CDR3 totals 16 residues. CDR3 amino acids: CASSYRGPRMGSPLHF. CDR3 DNA: TGTGCCAGCAGTTATCGGGGGCCCCGCATGGGTTCACCCCTCCACTTT.

This clonotype has ten or more counts. This rearrangement joins TRBV7-3 to TRBJ2-5, with 11 positions matching TRBD2. Germline CDR1 reads SGHTA; CDR2 reads FQGTGA. V lost 5 bases and J lost 4; bases outside the gene matches: 18. The CDR3 sequence is 19 residues long. The CDR3 loop reads CASSPSVPTSGGSPETQYF. The CDR3 DNA follows: TGTGCCAGCAGCCCGTCCGTTCCTACTAGCGGGGGATCTCCAGAGACCCAGTACTTC.

This clonotype was detected ten times or more. The chain combines TRBV5-1 with TRBJ1-1, with D possibly being TRBD1 (5 bases). The CDR3 sequence is 17 residues long. V shed 0 bases and J shed 4 bases, with 19 bases lying between them. In germline, CDR1 is SGHRS, CDR2 YFSETQ. In nucleotides, the CDR3 is TGCGCCAGCAGCTTGGGAGGGGAAAGGGTGCGGGGCACTGAAGCTTTCTTT. It translates to CASSLGGERVRGTEAFF.

This clonotype was recorded at least ten times. V usage is TRBV6-1 and J usage is TRBJ2-7, with D perhaps assigned TRBD1 or TRBD2 (6 bases each). CDR3 length: 13 residues. V was cut by 5 bases and J by 7 bases, with 15 bases left in between. The V gene's germline CDR1 is MNHNS and CDR2 SASEGT. CDR3 nucleotides: TGTGCCAGCAGTCCCTGGGGGGCGGGGGAGCAGTACTTC. Its translation: CASSPWGAGEQYF.

About this clonotype itself: A much larger clone lies a single base off, so this may be a read error. The J gene is TRBJ1-2, the V gene TRBV12-3 or TRBV12-4, with a weak D call TRBD1 (6 bases). The CDR3 has 16 amino acids. CDR3 residues: CASSFRDKGRRYGFTF. The DNA of the CDR3 is TGTGCCAGCAGTTTTAGGGACAAGGGGCGCCGCTATGGCTTCACCTTC.

This clonotype was counted a few times. The chain is built from TRBV13 and TRBJ2-7; TRBD2 matches 12 bases. The germline V gene encodes CDR1 PRHDT and CDR2 FYEKMQ (reference sequence). This CDR3 spans 17 amino acids. The J segment lost 3 bases and the V segment lost 4 bases, leaving 10 bases of the junction unmatched. CDR3 in amino acids: CASSSSGGEPSLYEQYF. CDR3 coding DNA: TGTGCCAGCAGCTCTAGCGGGGGGGAACCTTCCCTCTACGAGCAGTACTTC.

In its sample, this clonotype was seen many times. The rearrangement uses TRBV6-1 and TRBJ1-2, with D possibly matching TRBD1 (5 bases). V lost 6 bases, J lost 1 base, and 15 bases lay in between. Germline values: CDR1 MNHNS, CDR2 SASEGT. This CDR3 comprises 15 residues. The DNA for the CDR3 is TGTGCCAGCAGGCCCCCGTGGGGGAATAACTATGGCTACACCTTC. Its translation: CASRPPWGNNYGYTF.

The chain joins TRBV28 to TRBJ2-7; 10 nucleotides agree with TRBD1. The CDR3 has 15 residues. Germline CDR1 reads MDHEN; CDR2 reads SYDVKM. V lost 5 bases, J lost 3 bases, and 7 bases stayed unmatched. The CDR3 reads CASSPAGTGVYEQYF. For the CDR3, the DNA is TGTGCCAGCAGTCCGGCCGGGACAGGGGTCTACGAGCAGTACTTC.

The chain joins TRBV3-1 to TRBJ2-7; 7 nucleotides line up with TRBD2. The CDR3 spans 15 residues. With V trimmed by 6 bases and J by 0 bases, 8 bases remained unmatched. The germline CDR1 and CDR2 sequences are LGHDT and YNNKEL (reference sequence). The DNA for the CDR3 is TGTGCCAGCAGTTCTTCTAGCGGAGACTCCTACGAGCAGTACTTC. It encodes CASSSSSGDSYEQYF.

At least ten counts were recorded for this clonotype. The chain employs TRBV5-1 and TRBJ2-7, with 8 bases aligning to TRBD1. Trimming removed 0 bases from V and 6 bases from J; junction bases left unmatched: 8. The germline V gene encodes CDR1 SGHRS and CDR2 YFSETQ. CDR3 size: 15 residues. The CDR3: CASSLGDRISLEQYF. The CDR3 DNA is TGCGCCAGCAGCTTGGGGGACAGGATTTCCCTCGAGCAGTACTTC.

This clonotype was counted many times. This chain uses TRBV4-1 with TRBJ1-6; D gene ambiguous. The CDR3 is 13 amino acids. V lost 0 bases and J 10 bases, leaving 7 bases between the germline ends. Looked up from germline, CDR1 is MGHRA and CDR2 is YSYEKL. CDR3 nucleotides: TGCGCCAGCAGCCAAGAACAGTTATCACCCCTCCACTTT. Translating it yields CASSQEQLSPLHF.

This clonotype showed up many times. This chain connects TRBV20-1 to TRBJ1-2; D ambiguous. V lost 2 bases and J lost 14, with 21 bases in between. The CDR3 runs to 13 residues. Germline-derived CDR1 and CDR2 are DFQATT and SNEGSKA (reference sequence). CDR3 protein: CSARKDSSAGQTF. As DNA, the CDR3 is TGCAGTGCTAGAAAGGACTCCTCGGCGGGCCAGACCTTC.